This entry concerns a single T cell receptor (beta chain). This sample was included in a study of blood T cell repertoires in COVID-19. Study information: Specimens from acute and convalescent COVID-19 originated in the United States, Italy and Spain.

Produced via immunoSEQ multiplex PCR; TCRdb's table is partial and in-frame only. The sample has about 430,000 clones; about 88% are singletons. In germline, CDR1 is SGHDT, CDR2 YYEEEE. The CDR3 runs 16 residues. Trimming took off 0 bases at V and 3 bases at J, with 16 bases between the two ends. The age range of participants was 18 to 89 years, with residence in fewer than 25 US areas. No more than 2 weeks before study entry, exposed participants had met a case of COVID-19. The chain joins TRBV5-6 to TRBJ2-7; D perhaps matches TRBD2 (6 bases). The receptor comes from a woman younger than 30 who had been exposed to COVID-19. Specimen: PBMCs or T cells enriched from blood (not recorded which). The chain's CDR3 is CASSLGRGLSNYEQYF. The CDR3 bases are TGTGCCAGCAGCTTGGGGCGCGGACTATCTAACTACGAGCAGTACTTC.